This TCR beta chain appears in the sequencing data of a study of tumor-infiltrating lymphocytes in primary liver carcinoma. Each 20-30 mg portion of unsorted bulk tissue served as the source for co-extraction of RNA and DNA. Study observations and caveats: A significantly higher top-250-clone fraction was found in tumors than in blood (p = 0.039).

Notes on this clonotype: The antigen remains unidentified. One junction end does not reproduce the germline sequence, and a read error may be involved.

Total RNA (approximately 0.5 ug) served as template for TCR beta cDNA synthesis primed by a constant-region primer. Slightly modified ARM-PCR with three nested multiplex PCR rounds yielded TCR beta libraries. A C-beta reverse primer and TRBV1-TRBV30 forward primers served in each of the first two PCR rounds, at 10 cycles apiece. TCRdb passed the multiplex PCR reads through MiXCR, listing each CDR3 protein once. The sample consists of 95,000 to 150,000 distinct CDR3 sequences, 50% to 70% of them appearing once. Germline V gene lookup returns CDR1 SGHAT and CDR2 FQNNGV. The CDR3 runs 17 residues. This sequence originates from an older woman with primary liver carcinoma and hepatitis B virus infection. The material sequenced was liver tumor tissue from sampling region 1. The sample's subset: tumor region T1, superior pole. This rearrangement joins TRBV11-2 to TRBJ2-6; D may match TRBD1 or TRBD2 (5 bases each). Here the CDR3 reads CASSPRRGFAGANVLTF. The CDR3 region has the DNA TGTGCCAGCAGCCCCCGCCGGGGTTTTGCCGGGGCCAACGTTCTGACTTTC.